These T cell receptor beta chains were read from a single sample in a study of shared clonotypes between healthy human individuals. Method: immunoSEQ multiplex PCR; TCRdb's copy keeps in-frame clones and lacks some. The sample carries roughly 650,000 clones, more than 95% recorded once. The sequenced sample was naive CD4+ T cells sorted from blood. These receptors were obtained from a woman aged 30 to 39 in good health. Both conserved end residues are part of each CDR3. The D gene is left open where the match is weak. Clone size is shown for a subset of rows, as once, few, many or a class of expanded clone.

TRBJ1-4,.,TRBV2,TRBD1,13,CASSKTGDEKLFF,TGTGCCAGCAGTAAGACAGGGGATGAAAAACTGTTTTTT
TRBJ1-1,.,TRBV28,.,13,CATQGQMNTEAFF,TGTGCCACCCAGGGGCAGATGAACACTGAAGCTTTCTTT
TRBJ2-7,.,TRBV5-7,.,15,CASSQEQGPSYEQYF,TGTGCCAGCAGCCAAGAACAGGGCCCCTCCTACGAGCAGTACTTC
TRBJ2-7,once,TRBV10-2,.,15,CASSESRQGSYEQYF,TGCGCCAGCAGTGAGTCGCGGCAGGGATCCTACGAGCAGTACTTC
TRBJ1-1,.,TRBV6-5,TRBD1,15,CASSPLGQRNTEAFF,TGTGCCAGCAGTCCACTGGGACAGCGGAACACTGAAGCTTTCTTT
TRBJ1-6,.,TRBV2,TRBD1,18,CASSDSGQGVSYNSPLHF,TGTGCCAGCAGTGATTCTGGACAGGGGGTGTCCTATAATTCACCCCTCCACTTT
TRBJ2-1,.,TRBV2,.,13,CASSLAGYNEQFF,TGTGCCAGCAGCCTAGCAGGGTACAATGAGCAGTTCTTC
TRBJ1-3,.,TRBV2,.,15,CASSYSESSGNTIYF,TGTGCCAGCAGTTACAGCGAGAGCTCTGGAAACACCATATATTTT
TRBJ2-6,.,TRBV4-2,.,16,CASSQMELLGANVLTF,TGTGCCAGCAGCCAGATGGAGTTACTTGGGGCCAACGTCCTGACTTTC
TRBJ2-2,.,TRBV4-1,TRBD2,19,CASSQGIPLRGGSFGELFF,TGCGCCAGCAGCCAAGGAATCCCCCTGAGGGGCGGGAGCTTTGGGGAGCTGTTTTTT
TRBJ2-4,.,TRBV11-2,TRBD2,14,CASSLVPAGGIQYF,TGTGCCAGCAGCTTAGTCCCAGCGGGAGGAATTCAGTACTTC
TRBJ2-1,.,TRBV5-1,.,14,CASSRGTSYNEQFF,TGCGCCAGCAGCCGCGGGACATCCTACAATGAGCAGTTCTTC
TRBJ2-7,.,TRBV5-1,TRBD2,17,CASSLAQLAGGSGEQYF,TGCGCCAGCAGCTTGGCCCAACTAGCGGGAGGAAGTGGGGAGCAGTACTTC
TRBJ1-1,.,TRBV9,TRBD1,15,CASSASTGVGTEAFF,TGTGCCAGCAGCGCATCGACAGGGGTGGGAACTGAAGCTTTCTTT
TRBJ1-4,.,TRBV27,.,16,CASSSFRRTDNEKLFF,TGTGCCAGCAGTTCCTTTCGTCGGACTGATAATGAAAAACTGTTTTTT
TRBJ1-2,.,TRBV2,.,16,CARKPYGGVANYGYTF,TGTGCCAGAAAACCATACGGGGGGGTAGCTAACTATGGCTACACCTTC
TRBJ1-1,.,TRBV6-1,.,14,CASSQTPVNTEAFF,TGTGCCAGCAGTCAGACACCTGTGAACACTGAAGCTTTCTTT